The TCR beta chain under discussion was sequenced for a study of T cell responses to AZD1222 COVID-19 vaccine. Study-level results: Only six AZD1222 recipients tested seropositive at baseline.

As concerns this clone: What it recognizes is unknown.

Clones were sequenced by immunoSEQ multiplex PCR, and TCRdb holds only the in-frame ones, with some missing. The sample includes 100,000 to 120,000 clones, 70% to 90% seen only once; the top ten take 3.2%. Trimming shortened V by 5 bases and J by 3 bases, and 10 bases separated the two germline ends. This CDR3 is built from 14 residues. Germline V lookup: CDR1 KGHDR, CDR2 SFDVKD. This TCR was sampled from an adult in good health. The source material was peripheral blood, sampled on day 0 of AZD1222 vaccination. The chain joins TRBV24-1 to TRBJ1-5; D may be TRBD1 (5 bases). CDR3 sequence reads: CATSGGANNQPQHF. Written as DNA, the CDR3 is TGTGCCACCAGTGGAGGGGCTAACAATCAGCCCCAGCATTTT.